A selection of T cell receptor beta chains follows, all from one sample in a study of blood T cell repertoires in COVID-19. Sequenced by immunoSEQ multiplex PCR; TCRdb stores in-frame clones only, minus some. The repertoire includes approximately 170,000 clones, just over 90% of them detected once, and around 5% sits in the top ten. The sequenced material came from peripheral blood. Receptors were obtained from a man aged 18-30 years with COVID-19, enrolled during active disease. The CDR3 runs from the conserved cysteine through the conserved F or W. D genes are given only for firm matches. The size entry is marked missing in some rows and otherwise reads once, few, many or a size class.

CDR3,DNA,size,V,J,D
CASSLDKGLLVAFF,TGTGCCAGCAGTCTCGACAAGGGGCTTTTAGTGGCTTTCTTT,.,TRBV27,TRBJ1-1,.
CASSYRTGAVNTEAFF,TGTGCCAGCAGTTACCGGACAGGGGCTGTGAACACTGAAGCTTTCTTT,.,TRBV27,TRBJ1-1,TRBD1
CASSYAIGFEAFF,TGTGCCAGCAGTTACGCGATTGGTTTTGAAGCTTTCTTT,once,TRBV6-2/TRBV6-3,TRBJ1-1,.
CASSYLTGNTGELFF,TGTGCCAGCAGTTACCTCACAGGGAACACCGGGGAGCTGTTTTTT,.,TRBV6-6,TRBJ2-2,.
CASSLRGNEQFF,TGTGCCAGCAGCCTGAGGGGGAATGAGCAGTTCTTC,.,TRBV9,TRBJ2-1,.
CASSVIQGGPYEQYF,TGTGCCAGCAGTGTAATACAGGGGGGCCCCTACGAGCAGTACTTC,.,TRBV2,TRBJ2-7,TRBD1
CAWLRPDREIYEQYF,TGTGCCTGGTTACGACCGGACAGAGAAATCTACGAGCAGTACTTC,.,TRBV30,TRBJ2-7,.
CASSLHSGSDGELFF,TGCGCCAGCAGCTTGCACAGCGGGTCCGACGGGGAGCTGTTTTTT,.,TRBV5-1,TRBJ2-2,.
CASSDTTETTTTQETQYF,TGTGCCAGCAGTGATACCACGGAAACCACGACAACTCAAGAGACCCAGTACTTC,once,TRBV2,TRBJ2-5,.
CASSPQEENNEQFF,TGTGCCAGCAGTCCCCAGGAGGAGAACAATGAGCAGTTCTTC,.,TRBV28,TRBJ2-1,.
CASSPPAGTNYGYTF,TGTGCCAGCTCACCACCGGCAGGGACTAACTATGGCTACACCTTC,.,TRBV18,TRBJ1-2,.
CASSSSGRAGDIQYF,TGTGCCAGTAGTAGTAGCGGGAGGGCCGGAGACATTCAGTACTTC,.,TRBV19,TRBJ2-4,TRBD2
CASMDGGRNQPQHF,TGTGCCAGCATGGACGGGGGAAGGAATCAGCCCCAGCATTTT,few,TRBV28,TRBJ1-5,.
CASSPPGRNSPLHF,TGTGCCAGCAGTCCTCCGGGAAGAAATTCACCCCTCCACTTT,.,TRBV28,TRBJ1-6,.
CASSFSPTEAFF,TGTGCCAGCAGCTTCTCCCCTACTGAAGCTTTCTTT,.,TRBV11-2,TRBJ1-1,.
CASNRGGWDTEAFF,TGTGCCAGCAACCGAGGTGGTTGGGACACTGAAGCTTTCTTT,.,TRBV6-5,TRBJ1-1,.
CASSYRMDVQGEQYF,TGTGCCAGCAGTTACAGGATGGATGTACAGGGCGAGCAGTACTTC,.,TRBV6-2/TRBV6-3,TRBJ2-7,.
CAWRASGTANYGYTF,TGTGCCTGGAGAGCATCCGGGACAGCTAACTATGGCTACACCTTC,.,TRBV30,TRBJ1-2,TRBD1
CAISVSNQPQHF,TGTGCCATCAGTGTAAGCAATCAGCCCCAGCATTTT,.,TRBV10-3,TRBJ1-5,.
CASSISGTLNTEAFF,TGTGCCAGTAGTATTTCAGGAACCTTGAACACTGAAGCTTTCTTT,.,TRBV19,TRBJ1-1,.
CASSQVSSGTYEQYF,TGTGCCAGCAGCCAAGTGTCTAGCGGGACCTACGAGCAGTACTTC,.,TRBV3-1/TRBV3-2,TRBJ2-7,TRBD2
CASSYTSGSTDTQYF,TGTGCCAGCAGCTACACTAGCGGTAGCACAGATACGCAGTATTTT,.,TRBV11-2,TRBJ2-3,TRBD2
CASSLSIRAFFFYEQYF,TGTGCCAGCAGTTTATCGATCAGGGCTTTCTTCTTCTACGAGCAGTACTTC,.,TRBV27,TRBJ2-7,.
CSVDLGTAYGYTF,TGCAGCGTTGATCTCGGGACAGCTTATGGCTACACCTTC,.,TRBV29-1,TRBJ1-2,TRBD1
CASSITLWTGWSNIQYF,TGTGCCAGTAGTATTACATTGTGGACAGGGTGGTCGAACATTCAGTACTTC,.,TRBV19,TRBJ2-4,TRBD1
CASSMRGGRSNQPQHF,TGTGCCAGTAGTATGCGCGGGGGGAGAAGCAATCAGCCCCAGCATTTT,.,TRBV19,TRBJ1-5,.
CASRSEGNYGYTF,TGTGCCAGCAGATCGGAGGGGAACTATGGCTACACCTTC,.,TRBV28,TRBJ1-2,.
CASSLWGGLGSLPTEAFF,TGTGCCAGCAGTTTATGGGGGGGGCTCGGTTCGCTTCCCACTGAAGCTTTCTTT,few,TRBV28,TRBJ1-1,.
CASSSLRPLDTQYF,TGCGCCAGCAGCTCACTCCGCCCGTTAGATACGCAGTATTTT,once,TRBV5-1,TRBJ2-3,.
CASSTGTGGYEQYF,TGTGCCAGCAGCACCGGGACAGGGGGATACGAGCAGTACTTC,.,TRBV5-6,TRBJ2-7,TRBD1
CASSYARQVPSKEQYF,TGTGCCAGCAGTTACGCTCGACAGGTGCCCTCTAAGGAGCAGTACTTC,.,TRBV6-2/TRBV6-3,TRBJ2-7,.
CASSEGSGFGGYTF,TGTGCCAGCAGTGAAGGGTCAGGGTTCGGTGGCTACACCTTC,few,TRBV2,TRBJ1-2,.
CASKRQGSLYYEQYF,TGTGCCAGCAAGAGACAGGGTAGCCTTTACTACGAGCAGTACTTC,.,TRBV2,TRBJ2-7,TRBD1
CASSPRQGANYGYTF,TGCGCCAGCAGCCCGAGACAGGGTGCAAACTATGGCTACACCTTC,.,TRBV4-3,TRBJ1-2,TRBD1
CASSTSGSADTQYF,TGTGCCAGCAGCACTAGCGGGAGCGCAGATACGCAGTATTTT,.,TRBV28,TRBJ2-3,TRBD2
CASSRTSGMGDTQYF,TGTGCCAGCTCCCGGACTAGCGGGATGGGTGATACGCAGTATTTT,.,TRBV6-5,TRBJ2-3,TRBD2
CASSPQGLHEQYF,TGTGCCAGCAGCCCCCAGGGCCTCCACGAGCAGTACTTC,.,TRBV6-5,TRBJ2-7,.
CASSRIAGGYEQYF,TGTGCCAGCAGTCGAATAGCGGGAGGATACGAGCAGTACTTC,.,TRBV28,TRBJ2-7,TRBD2
CASRGGQGSGNTIYF,TGTGCCAGCAGGGGGGGACAGGGCTCTGGAAACACCATATATTTT,.,TRBV2,TRBJ1-3,TRBD1
CASSQDRGNQPQHF,TGTGCCAGCAGCCAAGATCGGGGGAACCAGCCCCAGCATTTT,.,TRBV3-1/TRBV3-2,TRBJ1-5,.
CASSYPGQGSRNEQFF,TGTGCCAGCAGTTATCCGGGACAGGGGTCAAGGAATGAGCAGTTCTTC,.,TRBV6-6,TRBJ2-1,TRBD1
CASSMQLEQFF,TGTGCCAGTAGTATGCAGTTAGAGCAGTTCTTC,.,TRBV19,TRBJ2-1,.